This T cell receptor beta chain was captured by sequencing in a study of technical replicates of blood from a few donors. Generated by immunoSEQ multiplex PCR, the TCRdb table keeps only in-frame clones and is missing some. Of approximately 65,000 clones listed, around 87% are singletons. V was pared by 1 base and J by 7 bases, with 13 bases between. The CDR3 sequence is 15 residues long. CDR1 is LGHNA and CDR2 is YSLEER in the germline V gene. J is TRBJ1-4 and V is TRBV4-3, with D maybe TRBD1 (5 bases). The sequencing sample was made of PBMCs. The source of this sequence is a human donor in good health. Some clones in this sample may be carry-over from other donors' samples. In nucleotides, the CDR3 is TGCGCCAGCAGCCAAGTCTGGCTGGGGGGTGAAAAACTGTTTTTT. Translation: CASSQVWLGGEKLFF.